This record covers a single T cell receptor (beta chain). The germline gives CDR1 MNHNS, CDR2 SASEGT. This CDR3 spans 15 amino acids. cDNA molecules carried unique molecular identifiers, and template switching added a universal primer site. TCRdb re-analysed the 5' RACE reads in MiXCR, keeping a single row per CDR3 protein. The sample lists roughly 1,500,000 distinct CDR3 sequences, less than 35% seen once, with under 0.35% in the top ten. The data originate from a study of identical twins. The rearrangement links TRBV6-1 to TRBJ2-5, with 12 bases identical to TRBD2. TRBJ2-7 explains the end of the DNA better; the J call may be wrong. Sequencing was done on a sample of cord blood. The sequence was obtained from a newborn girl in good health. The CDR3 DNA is TGTGCCAGCAGTGAATCGGAACTAGCGGGAGGCGAGCAGTACTTC. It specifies CASSESELAGGEQYF.